A selection of T cell receptor beta chains follows, all from one sample in a study of T cell responses to AZD1222 COVID-19 vaccine. The protocol was immunoSEQ multiplex PCR, while the TCRdb copy is restricted to in-frame clones and leaves out a portion. The data show hundreds of thousands of clones, 85% to 95% seen once. The input for sequencing was peripheral blood, taken on day 0 of MenACWY control vaccination. These receptors all come from an adult in good health. Both conserved end residues are part of each CDR3. D genes are given only for firm matches.

v_call: TRBV6-6
j_call: TRBJ2-3
d_call: .
cdr3_aa: CASSRQFSSTDTQYF
cdr3_nt: TGTGCCAGCAGTCGACAGTTTTCTAGCACAGATACGCAGTATTTT

v_call: TRBV15
j_call: TRBJ2-2
d_call: .
cdr3_aa: CATSRGRSTGELFF
cdr3_nt: TGTGCCACCAGTAGGGGCAGAAGTACCGGGGAGCTGTTTTTT

v_call: TRBV28
j_call: TRBJ2-7
d_call: TRBD2
cdr3_aa: CASSLVLAVAYEQYF
cdr3_nt: TGTGCCAGCAGTTTAGTACTAGCGGTTGCCTACGAGCAGTACTTC

v_call: TRBV27
j_call: TRBJ1-4
d_call: .
cdr3_aa: CASSFSGKLFF
cdr3_nt: TGTGCCAGCAGTTTTTCTGGAAAACTGTTTTTT

v_call: TRBV28
j_call: TRBJ2-5
d_call: .
cdr3_aa: CASSLPQGRTETQYF
cdr3_nt: TGTGCCAGCAGTCTACCCCAGGGACGTACGGAGACCCAGTACTTC

v_call: TRBV2
j_call: TRBJ1-5
d_call: .
cdr3_aa: CASSPDLPGNQPQHF
cdr3_nt: TGTGCCAGCAGCCCGGACCTCCCTGGGAATCAGCCCCAGCATTTT

v_call: TRBV6-2/TRBV6-3
j_call: TRBJ1-6
d_call: .
cdr3_aa: CASSYVGTRRNSPLHF
cdr3_nt: TGTGCCAGCAGTTACGTAGGGACGCGGAGAAATTCACCCCTCCACTTT

v_call: TRBV6-6
j_call: TRBJ1-2
d_call: .
cdr3_aa: CASTRTDYGYTF
cdr3_nt: TGTGCCAGCACTAGAACAGACTATGGCTACACCTTC

v_call: TRBV20-1
j_call: TRBJ2-7
d_call: .
cdr3_aa: CSGALGNEQYF
cdr3_nt: TGCAGTGGGGCCCTAGGCAACGAGCAGTACTTC

v_call: TRBV3-1/TRBV3-2
j_call: TRBJ2-2
d_call: .
cdr3_aa: CASSQDGTGELFF
cdr3_nt: TGTGCCAGCAGCCAAGACGGCACCGGGGAGCTGTTTTTT

v_call: TRBV18
j_call: TRBJ1-2
d_call: TRBD1
cdr3_aa: CASSQGQGASYTF
cdr3_nt: TGTGCCAGCTCACAGGGACAGGGCGCAAGCTACACCTTC

v_call: TRBV3-1/TRBV3-2
j_call: TRBJ1-1
d_call: .
cdr3_aa: CASSQVGSRTEAFF
cdr3_nt: TGTGCCAGCAGCCAAGTCGGCAGTCGGACTGAAGCTTTCTTT

v_call: TRBV28
j_call: TRBJ1-2
d_call: .
cdr3_aa: CASSPPGTLYGYTF
cdr3_nt: TGTGCCAGCAGTCCCCCCGGGACACTCTATGGCTACACCTTC

v_call: TRBV9
j_call: TRBJ2-6
d_call: .
cdr3_aa: CASSVEGSGANVLTF
cdr3_nt: TGTGCCAGCAGCGTGGAAGGGTCTGGGGCCAACGTCCTGACTTTC

v_call: TRBV5-1
j_call: TRBJ1-1
d_call: .
cdr3_aa: CASSSAGMNTEAFF
cdr3_nt: TGCGCCAGCAGCTCCGCAGGGATGAACACTGAAGCTTTCTTT

v_call: TRBV5-1
j_call: TRBJ1-1
d_call: .
cdr3_aa: CASSLGSGTEAFF
cdr3_nt: TGCGCCAGCAGCTTGGGATCGGGCACTGAAGCTTTCTTT

v_call: TRBV2
j_call: TRBJ2-1
d_call: TRBD2
cdr3_aa: CASTEGLAGGRGGEQFF
cdr3_nt: TGTGCCAGCACCGAGGGACTAGCGGGGGGCCGAGGGGGTGAGCAGTTCTTC

v_call: TRBV28
j_call: TRBJ1-2
d_call: TRBD1
cdr3_aa: CASTPPGQGLYGYTF
cdr3_nt: TGTGCCAGCACTCCACCGGGACAGGGCCTCTATGGCTACACCTTC

v_call: TRBV13
j_call: TRBJ2-7
d_call: .
cdr3_aa: CASSLGGGYEQYF
cdr3_nt: TGTGCCAGCAGCTTAGGCGGGGGTTACGAGCAGTACTTC

v_call: TRBV7-2
j_call: TRBJ2-7
d_call: .
cdr3_aa: CASSLPGGGEQYF
cdr3_nt: TGTGCCAGCAGCTTACCCGGCGGCGGTGAGCAGTACTTC

v_call: TRBV5-1
j_call: TRBJ1-1
d_call: .
cdr3_aa: CASSQGWNTEAFF
cdr3_nt: TGCGCCAGCAGCCAAGGGTGGAACACTGAAGCTTTCTTT

v_call: TRBV12-3/TRBV12-4
j_call: TRBJ1-1
d_call: .
cdr3_aa: CASSLWGGPEAFF
cdr3_nt: TGTGCCAGCAGTTTATGGGGGGGTCCTGAAGCTTTCTTT

v_call: TRBV12-3/TRBV12-4
j_call: TRBJ1-2
d_call: .
cdr3_aa: CASHPGRDYGYTF
cdr3_nt: TGTGCCAGCCACCCGGGTCGAGACTATGGCTACACCTTC

v_call: TRBV7-2
j_call: TRBJ1-2
d_call: .
cdr3_aa: CASSQGRTYGYTF
cdr3_nt: TGTGCCAGCAGCCAGGGACGGACTTATGGCTACACCTTC

v_call: TRBV7-2
j_call: TRBJ2-7
d_call: TRBD2
cdr3_aa: CASSLGPSGGAGYEQYF
cdr3_nt: TGTGCCAGCAGCTTAGGGCCTAGCGGGGGGGCCGGGTACGAGCAGTACTTC

v_call: TRBV19
j_call: TRBJ1-4
d_call: TRBD1
cdr3_aa: CASSIGQASTNEKLFF
cdr3_nt: TGTGCCAGTAGTATTGGACAGGCCTCAACTAATGAAAAACTGTTTTTT

v_call: TRBV5-5
j_call: TRBJ1-3
d_call: .
cdr3_aa: CASSLVGFSGNTIYF
cdr3_nt: TGTGCCAGCAGCTTGGTGGGCTTCTCTGGAAACACCATATATTTT